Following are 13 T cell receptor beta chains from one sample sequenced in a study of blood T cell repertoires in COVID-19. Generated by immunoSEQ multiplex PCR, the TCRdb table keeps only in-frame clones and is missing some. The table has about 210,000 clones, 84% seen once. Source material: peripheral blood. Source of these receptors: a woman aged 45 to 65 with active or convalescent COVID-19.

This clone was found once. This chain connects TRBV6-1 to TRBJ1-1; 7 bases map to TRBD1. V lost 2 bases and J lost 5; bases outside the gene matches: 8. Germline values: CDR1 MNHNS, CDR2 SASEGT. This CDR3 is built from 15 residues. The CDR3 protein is CASSENRGRGTEAFF. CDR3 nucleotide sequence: TGTGCCAGCAGTGAAAATAGGGGGCGTGGGACTGAAGCTTTCTTT.

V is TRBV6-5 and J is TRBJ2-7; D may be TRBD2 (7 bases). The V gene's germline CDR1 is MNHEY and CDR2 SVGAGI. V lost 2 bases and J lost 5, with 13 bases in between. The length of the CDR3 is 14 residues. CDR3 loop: CASSYGGGAHEQYV. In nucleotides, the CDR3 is TGTGCCAGCAGTTACGGAGGGGGGGCACACGAGCAGTACGTC.

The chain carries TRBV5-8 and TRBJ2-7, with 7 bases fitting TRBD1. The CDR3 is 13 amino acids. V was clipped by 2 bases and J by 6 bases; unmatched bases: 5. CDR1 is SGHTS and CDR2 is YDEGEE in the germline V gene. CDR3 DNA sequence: TGTGCCAGCAGCTTTAGAGGGGGCTCCGAGCAGTACGTC. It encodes CASSFRGGSEQYV.

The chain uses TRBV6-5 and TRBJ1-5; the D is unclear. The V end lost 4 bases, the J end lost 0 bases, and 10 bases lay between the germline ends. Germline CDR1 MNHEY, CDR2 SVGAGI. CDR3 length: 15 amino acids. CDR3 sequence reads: CASSSQSYSNQPQHF. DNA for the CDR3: TGTGCCAGCAGTTCACAGTCGTATAGCAATCAGCCCCAGCATTTT.

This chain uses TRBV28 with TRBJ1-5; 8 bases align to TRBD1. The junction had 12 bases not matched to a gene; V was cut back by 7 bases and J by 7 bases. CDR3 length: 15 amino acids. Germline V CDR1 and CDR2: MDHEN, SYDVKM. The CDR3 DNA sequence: TGTGCCAGCACCCCCTCCGGGACAGGACTCCAGCCCCAGCATTTT. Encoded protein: CASTPSGTGLQPQHF.

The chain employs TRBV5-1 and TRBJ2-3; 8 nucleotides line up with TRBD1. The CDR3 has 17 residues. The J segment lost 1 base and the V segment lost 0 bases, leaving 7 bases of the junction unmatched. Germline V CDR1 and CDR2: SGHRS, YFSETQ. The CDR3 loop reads CASSLALTGQGTDTQYF. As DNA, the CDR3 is TGCGCCAGCAGCTTGGCCTTAACGGGACAGGGCACAGATACGCAGTATTTT.

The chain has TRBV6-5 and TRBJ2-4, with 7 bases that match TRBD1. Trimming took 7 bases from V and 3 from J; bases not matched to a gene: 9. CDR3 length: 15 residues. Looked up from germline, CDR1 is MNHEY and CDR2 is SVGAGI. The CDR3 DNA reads TGTGCCAGCAAGGTGATAGGGGGCGGCAAAAACATTCAGTACTTC. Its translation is CASKVIGGGKNIQYF.

This chain's CDR3 is CASSPNSYEQYF. CDR3 nucleotides: TGTGCCAGCAGCCCCAACTCCTACGAGCAGTACTTC. This rearrangement joins TRBV11-3 to TRBJ2-7; D gene unclear. The CDR3 is 12 amino acids. V was trimmed by 5 bases and J by 0 bases, leaving 5 bases between them. Per the germline V gene, CDR1 is SGHNT and CDR2 is YENEEA.

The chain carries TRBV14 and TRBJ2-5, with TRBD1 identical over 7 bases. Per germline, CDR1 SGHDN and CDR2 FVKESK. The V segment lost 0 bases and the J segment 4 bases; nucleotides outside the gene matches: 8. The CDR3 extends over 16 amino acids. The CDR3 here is CASSQENRGGRETQYF. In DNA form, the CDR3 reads TGTGCCAGCAGCCAAGAAAACAGGGGTGGGCGAGAGACCCAGTACTTC.

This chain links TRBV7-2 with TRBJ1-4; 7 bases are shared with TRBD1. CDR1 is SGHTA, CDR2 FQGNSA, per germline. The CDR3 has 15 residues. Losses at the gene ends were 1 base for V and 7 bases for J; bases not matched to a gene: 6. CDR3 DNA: TGTGCCAGCAGCTTAGGTACAGGGGTGGGTGAAAAACTGTTTTTT. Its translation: CASSLGTGVGEKLFF.

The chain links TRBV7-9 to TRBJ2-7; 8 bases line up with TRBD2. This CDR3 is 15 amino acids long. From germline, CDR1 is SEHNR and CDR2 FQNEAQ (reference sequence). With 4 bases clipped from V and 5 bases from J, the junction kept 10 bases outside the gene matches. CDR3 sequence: CASSSSGTSGHEQYF. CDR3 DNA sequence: TGTGCCAGCAGCTCCTCCGGCACTAGCGGACACGAGCAGTACTTC.

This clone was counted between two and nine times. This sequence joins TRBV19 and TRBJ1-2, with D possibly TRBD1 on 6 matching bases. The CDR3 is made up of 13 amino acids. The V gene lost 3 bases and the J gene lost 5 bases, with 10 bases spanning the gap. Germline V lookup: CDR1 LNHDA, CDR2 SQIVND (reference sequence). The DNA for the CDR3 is TGTGCCAGTAGTATTGGGGGCGGATATGGCTACACCTTC. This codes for CASSIGGGYGYTF.

Written as DNA, the CDR3 is TGTGCCAGCAGCTTAGGCCCCATGACTAGTGGGTACGAGCAGTACTTC. Protein sequence: CASSLGPMTSGYEQYF. The chain has TRBV11-1 and TRBJ2-7; a weak D match, TRBD2 (6 bases). The V gene lost 1 base and the J gene lost 4 bases, with 17 bases spanning the gap. This CDR3 has 16 residues. CDR1 is SGHAT, CDR2 FQDESV, per germline (reference sequence).